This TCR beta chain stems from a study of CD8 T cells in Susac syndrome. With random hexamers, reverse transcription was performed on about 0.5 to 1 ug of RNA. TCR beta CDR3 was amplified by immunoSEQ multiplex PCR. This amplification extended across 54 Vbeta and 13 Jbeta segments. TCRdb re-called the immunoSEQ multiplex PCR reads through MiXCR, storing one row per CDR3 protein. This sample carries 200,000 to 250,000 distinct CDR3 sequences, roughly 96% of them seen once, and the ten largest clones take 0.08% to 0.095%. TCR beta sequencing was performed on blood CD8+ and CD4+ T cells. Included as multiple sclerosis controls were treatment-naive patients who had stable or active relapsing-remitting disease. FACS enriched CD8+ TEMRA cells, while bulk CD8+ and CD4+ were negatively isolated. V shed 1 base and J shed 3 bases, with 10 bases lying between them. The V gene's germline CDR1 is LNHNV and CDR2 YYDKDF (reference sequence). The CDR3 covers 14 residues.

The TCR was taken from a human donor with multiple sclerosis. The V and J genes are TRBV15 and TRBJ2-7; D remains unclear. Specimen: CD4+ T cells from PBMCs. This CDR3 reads CATSRGGGRYEQYF. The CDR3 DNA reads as TGTGCCACCAGCAGAGGGGGTGGGCGCTACGAGCAGTACTTC.